This TCR beta chain derives from a study of tumor-infiltrating lymphocytes in oesophageal squamous cell carcinoma. This clonotype is termed large (0.1 to 1%). Between the trimmed V and J ends, which lost 6 bases and 0 bases, there was a span of 12 bases. In germline, CDR1 is SEHNR, CDR2 FQNEAQ (reference sequence). The CDR3 loop spans 15 amino acids. TCRdb fed the PCR reads into MiXCR, producing one record per CDR3 protein. The table lists roughly 12,000 distinct CDR3 sequences, around 53% of them singletons, with around 40% in the top ten. This chain joins TRBV7-9 and TRBJ2-4; the D gene could be TRBD1 or TRBD2 (6 bases each). The sequencing input was esophageal tumor tissue. The origin of this receptor is a female donor with esophageal squamous cell carcinoma. The CDR3 region has the DNA TGTGCCAGCAGGGAAGGGGGGTTAGCCAAAAACATTCAGTACTTC. Protein product: CASREGGLAKNIQYF. The whole variable domain, filled in from reference TRBV7-9 and TRBJ2-4, reads DTGVSQNPRHKITKRGQNVTFRCDPISEHNRLYWYRQTLGQGPEFLTYFQNEAQLEKSRLLSDRFSAERPKGSFSTLEIQRTEQGDSAMYLCASREGGLAKNIQYFGAGTRLSVL.